This TCR beta chain was documented in a study of blood T cell repertoires in COVID-19. Turning to the study itself: Samples of COVID-19 (acute and convalescent) were obtained from the United States, Italy and Spain. PBMCs, B-cell-depleted T cells, or T cells were the source of the cDNA or gDNA that made up the material.

As originally analysed: Estimated nucleated cell counts came from reference gene primer amplification. The protocol was immunoSEQ multiplex PCR, while the TCRdb copy is restricted to in-frame clones and leaves out a portion. V, J and clone size are those of that table, while D and trimming were read from the DNA. The sample lists approximately 100,000 clones; 90% to 95% were seen once. Germline V gene data show CDR1 as LGHDT and CDR2 as YNNKEL (reference sequence). The V and J ends lost 1 base and 3 bases, in that order; junction bases with no gene match: 0. This CDR3 spans 13 amino acids. Sequencing was done on a sample of peripheral blood. The clonotype comes from a man in his fifties with acute or convalescent COVID-19. V and J are TRBV3-1 (or the pseudogene TRBV3-2) and TRBJ2-7; 7 nucleotides agree with TRBD1. CDR3 nucleotide sequence: TGTGCCAGCAGCCAAGGGGACAGCTACGAGCAGTACTTC. This sequence encodes CASSQGDSYEQYF.